These 21 T cell receptor beta chains were sequenced from one sample in a study of cytomegalovirus exposure and HLA in healthy donors. Primers for the PCR totalled 60 Vbeta and 13 Jbeta. Assay: immunoSEQ multiplex PCR; the TCRdb copy retains only in-frame clones and omits some. The table records fewer than 85,000 clones, under 80% of them present only once. Sample: PBMCs. These TCRs come from a man between 35 and 55 years old in good health and CMV-seropositive.

CDR3 in amino acids: CASSWVGRRGTGELFF. CDR3 nucleotides: TGTGCCAGCAGCTGGGTGGGAAGGAGGGGCACCGGGGAGCTGTTTTTT. The chain carries TRBV5-4 and TRBJ2-2; the D gene is possibly TRBD2 (6 bases). The CDR3 contains 16 residues. V was pared by 3 bases and J by 4 bases, with 16 bases between. The germline CDR1 and CDR2 sequences are SGHNT and YYREEE (reference sequence).

V and J are TRBV7-2 and TRBJ1-2, with D hard to call. Germline CDR1 is SGHTA and CDR2 is FQGNSA. With 8 bases removed from V and 4 bases from J, the gap between germline ends came to 14 bases. The CDR3 extends over 13 amino acids. The CDR3 DNA is TGTGCCAGCTGGAAGGAGGATTTCTATGGCTACACCTTC. Its translation is CASWKEDFYGYTF.

This sequence joins TRBV27 and TRBJ2-7; D is possibly TRBD2 (6 bases). Looked up from germline, CDR1 is MNHEY and CDR2 is SMNVEV (reference sequence). The CDR3 sequence is 14 residues long. Trimming took off 5 bases at V and 3 bases at J, with 14 bases between the two ends. As DNA, the CDR3 is TGTGCCAGCAGTCCTCGCGGTAGCGGCTACGAGCAGTACTTC. It codes for CASSPRGSGYEQYF.

The chain combines TRBV27 with TRBJ1-2; D gene ambiguous. Germline V lookup: CDR1 MNHEY, CDR2 SMNVEV (reference sequence). The length of the CDR3 is 11 residues. Trimming removed 5 bases from V and 4 bases from J, with 5 bases in between. The CDR3 loop reads CASSNFYGYTF. The CDR3 DNA follows: TGTGCCAGCAGTAACTTCTATGGCTACACCTTC.

The gene calls are TRBV2 and TRBJ1-2; 7 bases are shared with TRBD1. V was clipped by 5 bases and J by 6 bases; unmatched bases: 3. The CDR3 loop spans 12 amino acids. The V gene's germline CDR1 is SNHLY and CDR2 FYNNEI. The DNA of the CDR3 is TGTGCCAGCAGTAGTACAGGGGATGGCTACACCTTC. It encodes CASSSTGDGYTF.

This clone was found a few times. This chain uses TRBV30 with TRBJ1-1, with D maybe TRBD1 (6 bases). CDR3 length equals 13 residues. Germline V gene lookup returns CDR1 GTSNPN and CDR2 SVGIG (reference sequence). V lost 8 bases to trimming and J lost 4 bases, with 17 bases between them. The CDR3 loop reads CAGGGPRATEAFF. In nucleotides, the CDR3 is TGTGCCGGGGGGGGCCCCCGTGCCACTGAAGCTTTCTTT. Using reference TRBV30 and TRBJ1-1 for the parts outside the CDR3, the full variable domain is SQTIHQWPATLVQPVGSPLSLECTVEGTSNPNLYWYRQAAGRGLQLLFYSVGIGQISSEVPQNLSASRPQDRQFILSSKKLLLSDSGFYLCAGGGPRATEAFFGQGTRLTVV.

The gene calls are TRBV23-1 and TRBJ1-2; D possibly corresponds to TRBD1 (6 bases). TRBV23-1 is labeled an ORF, and its function is uncertain. Between the trimmed V and J ends, which lost 3 bases and 8 bases, there was a span of 10 bases. This CDR3 is 12 amino acids long. This chain's CDR3 is CASSHRGGGYTF. The CDR3 nucleotides read TGCGCCAGCAGTCATCGTGGGGGCGGCTACACCTTC.

The V and J genes are TRBV5-6 and TRBJ2-7; D may be TRBD2 (5 bases). CDR1 and CDR2 from the germline V gene are SGHDT and YYEEEE. The CDR3 loop spans 15 amino acids. V lost 4 bases to trimming and J lost 2 bases, with 16 bases between them. DNA of the CDR3: TGTGCCAGCAGCCTAGGACTTGGCAGCGCCTACGAGCAGTACTTC. This translates into CASSLGLGSAYEQYF. Together with reference TRBV5-6 and TRBJ2-7, the CDR3 gives the full variable domain: DAGVTQSPTHLIKTRGQQVTLRCSPKSGHDTVSWYQQALGQGPQFIFQYYEEEERQRGNFPDRFSGHQFPNYSSELNVNALLLGDSALYLCASSLGLGSAYEQYFGPGTRLTVT.

This clone appeared a single time. The chain uses TRBV28 and TRBJ2-2; a possible D gene is TRBD1 (7 bases). The length of the CDR3 is 13 residues. V was trimmed by 5 bases and J by 7 bases, leaving 11 bases between them. The germline CDR1 and CDR2 sequences are MDHEN and SYDVKM. CDR3 DNA: TGTGCCAGCAGTGGAGGGGGCAGCGGGGAGCTGTTTTTT. This sequence encodes CASSGGGSGELFF.

The V gene is TRBV28, the J gene TRBJ2-3, with D unresolved. Germline V CDR1 and CDR2: MDHEN, SYDVKM. V lost 6 bases and J 1 base, leaving 11 bases between the germline ends. The length of the CDR3 is 14 residues. CDR3 amino acids: CASSSGRRTDTQYF. The CDR3 bases are TGTGCCAGCAGCTCAGGTCGTCGCACAGATACGCAGTATTTT.

The chain couples TRBV6-5 to TRBJ1-2, with D perhaps TRBD1 (6 bases). This CDR3 is 15 amino acids long. Germline V CDR1 and CDR2: MNHEY, SVGAGI. Deletions cut 2 bases from V and 1 base from J, with 11 bases between. The CDR3 nucleotides read TGTGCCAGCAGTTACGACAGGCAGGTTAACTATGGCTACACCTTC. Its translation is CASSYDRQVNYGYTF.

The chain uses TRBV7-2 and TRBJ2-5; 12 bases are a match to TRBD1. The germline gives CDR1 SGHTA, CDR2 FQGNSA. The CDR3 has 16 amino acids. The ends lost 5 bases at V and 5 bases at J; junction bases unmatched: 9. The DNA for the CDR3 is TGTGCCAGCAGCCACCCCGTGGGACAGGGGGCGGAGACCCAGTACTTC. It encodes CASSHPVGQGAETQYF. Full variable domain (outside the CDR3, taken from reference TRBV7-2 and TRBJ2-5): GAGVSQSPSNKVTEKGKDVELRCDPISGHTALYWYRQSLGQGLEFLIYFQGNSAPDKSGLPSDRFSAERTGGSVSTLTIQRTQQEDSAVYLCASSHPVGQGAETQYFGPGTRLLVL.

This chain joins TRBV2 and TRBJ2-7; 7 positions match TRBD1. CDR1 is SNHLY and CDR2 is FYNNEI in the germline V gene. The CDR3 loop spans 13 amino acids. V shed 8 bases, J shed 4 bases, and the junction held 8 bases outside the gene matches. This CDR3 is CASEGQGEYEQYF. For the CDR3, the DNA is TGTGCCAGCGAGGGTCAGGGGGAGTACGAGCAGTACTTC.

This chain links TRBV19 with TRBJ1-1; TRBD1 matches at 8 bases. Per the germline V gene, CDR1 is LNHDA and CDR2 is SQIVND (reference sequence). The CDR3 has 16 residues. With V trimmed by 3 bases and J by 4 bases, 10 bases remained unmatched. In DNA, the CDR3 is TGTGCCAGTAGTATTCTACGGACAGGGAAGGCCACTGAAGCTTTCTTT. Encoded protein: CASSILRTGKATEAFF.

This rearrangement joins TRBV5-6 to TRBJ1-4; D gene unclear. CDR1 and CDR2 (germline): SGHDT, YYEEEE. V gave up 4 bases and J gave up 5 bases, with 12 bases separating them. CDR3 length equals 14 residues. The CDR3, as DNA: TGTGCCAGCAGCGTTCGGTCGGGAAATGAAAAACTGTTTTTT. Translation gives CASSVRSGNEKLFF.

The chain combines TRBV28 with TRBJ1-2; D perhaps matches TRBD1 (5 bases). This CDR3 comprises 11 residues. Germline CDR1 and CDR2: MDHEN and SYDVKM. V dropped 7 bases and J dropped 8 bases, with 11 bases sitting between them. The CDR3 DNA is TGTGCCAGCACCTACAGGAGCGGCTACACCTTC. Translating it yields CASTYRSGYTF.

Only a few counts were recorded for this clone. The chain joins TRBV19 to TRBJ1-1; 7 bases are a match to TRBD1. The CDR3 has 15 amino acids. Germline loops: CDR1 LNHDA, CDR2 SQIVND (reference sequence). V shed 4 bases, J shed 0 bases, and the junction held 5 bases outside the gene matches. As DNA, the CDR3 is TGTGCCAGTAGTAACCGGGACAGACTGAACACTGAAGCTTTCTTT. Translating it yields CASSNRDRLNTEAFF.

This chain joins TRBV15 and TRBJ2-7; the D gene is possibly TRBD1 (6 bases). This CDR3 has 14 amino acids. The V gene's germline CDR1 is LNHNV and CDR2 YYDKDF (reference sequence). Between the trimmed V and J ends, which lost 0 bases and 0 bases, there was a span of 6 bases. The CDR3 loop is CATSREDSSYEQYF. CDR3 DNA: TGTGCCACCAGCAGAGAGGACAGCTCCTACGAGCAGTACTTC.

This chain uses TRBV12-5 with TRBJ2-3; D unclear. Germline CDR1 is LGHNT and CDR2 is FRNRAP. The CDR3 totals 12 residues. V dropped 2 bases and J dropped 6 bases, with 6 bases sitting between them. The CDR3: CASGLTRDTQYF. In DNA form, the CDR3 reads TGTGCTAGTGGTTTGACTCGGGATACGCAGTATTTT.

The genes are TRBV10-2 and TRBJ2-4; 9 bases map to TRBD2. The CDR3 is 18 residues long. J gave up 1 base and V 3 bases, and 10 bases lay outside the gene matches. The germline CDR1 and CDR2 sequences are WSHSY and SAAADI. This chain's CDR3 is CASSERIAGDLAKNIQYF. CDR3 DNA: TGCGCCAGCAGTGAAAGGATAGCGGGAGATCTTGCCAAAAACATTCAGTACTTC.

V is TRBV7-9 and J is TRBJ1-1; D is undetermined. The CDR3 length is 10 residues. V was shortened by 4 bases and J by 6 bases, with 3 bases between the two germline ends. Germline assignment: CDR1 SEHNR and CDR2 FQNEAQ (reference sequence). The CDR3 nucleotides are TGTGCCAGCAGCTCATCTGAAGCTTTCTTT. This codes for CASSSSEAFF.